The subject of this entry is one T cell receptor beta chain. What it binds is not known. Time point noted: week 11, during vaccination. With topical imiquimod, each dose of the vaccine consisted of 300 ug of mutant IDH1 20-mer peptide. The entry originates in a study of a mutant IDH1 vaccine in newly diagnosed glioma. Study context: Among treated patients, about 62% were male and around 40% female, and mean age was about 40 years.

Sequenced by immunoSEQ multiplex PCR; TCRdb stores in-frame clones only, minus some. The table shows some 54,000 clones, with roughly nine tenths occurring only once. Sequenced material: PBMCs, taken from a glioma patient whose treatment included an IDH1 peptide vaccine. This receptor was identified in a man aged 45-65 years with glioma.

The DNA of the CDR3 is TGTGCCAGCAGTTCCGAAGGTAGGGGAAGGCAGCCCCAGCATTTT. Protein product: CASSSEGRGRQPQHF. The chain links TRBV28 to TRBJ1-5; tentatively, D is TRBD1 (5 bases). The CDR3 runs to 15 residues. V lost 4 bases and J lost 7, with 17 bases in between. Germline loops: CDR1 MDHEN, CDR2 SYDVKM.